This TCR beta chain was sequenced during a study of blood T cell repertoires in COVID-19 (dated by TCRdb to 2018 to 2020). Background on the whole study: The collaborator samples originated in the United States, Italy and Spain and spanned the acute and convalescent phases of COVID-19. Samples came from the ongoing ImmuneRACE study (first 160 participants) plus 1,254 subjects from 6 global collaborators. The prospective study material was composed of cDNA or gDNA derived from T cells, B-cell-depleted T cells, or PBMCs. The sample metadata nearly always contained a de-identified subject ID, COVID-19 status, age in years and sex. A freely available public database, intended as a resource for researchers studying the immune response to SARS-CoV-2, is where the repertoires were released. Where available, HLA class I and class II types were taken from metadata supplied by the sample provider and were not determined by assay-based typing. Deeply sampled blood TCRbeta repertoires from subjects exposed to, actively infected with, or recovered from COVID-19 were included in the dataset. Overall results and qualifications from the work: How much clinical and demographic metadata was included differed by source and by participant, and the metadata was provided uncurated.

Whole blood was collected in K2EDTA tubes by collaborating institutions according to the institutions' own protocols. Collaborator samples were shipped for TCRbeta analysis as frozen whole blood, isolated PBMCs, or DNA extracted from either sample type. On this clone: No cognate antigen has been identified for it. Base qualities were left out, and no much larger clone turns up one base away.

TCRbeta CDR3 regions were amplified from genomic DNA by means of the immunoSEQ Assay, a bias-controlled multiplex PCR. The authors processed their data as follows. The number of nucleated cells in each sample was estimated by amplification of reference gene primers within the assay. To quantify the absolute abundance of each unique TCRbeta CDR3 rearrangement, sequence reads were collapsed and filtered. For each sample, productive Simpson clonality was calculated by taking the square root of Simpson's diversity index across productive rearrangements. In its TCRdb copy, this immuneACCESS table keeps in-frame sequences only and misses some clones. Where compared with another copy, unresolved V genes explain less than half of these, and the others have no known cause. That table furnishes V, J and clone size, whereas the DNA furnished D and trimming. The sample table holds around 120,000 clones, of which around 80% were seen once. In total, the top ten clones hold under 5% of the sample.

CDR1 is given as SNHLY and CDR2 as FYNNEI, both from the germline V gene. At the junction V is shortened by 7 bases and J by 4 bases, with 16 bases in between. The CDR3 measures 14 amino acids from cysteine to phenylalanine. CDR3 DNA only is kept here, 42 bases in frame from base 1. This sequence originates from a woman older than 75 with acute or convalescent COVID-19. Sequencing input: peripheral blood. The V gene is TRBV2 and the J gene is TRBJ1-1; a weak D assignment points to TRBD1 (5 bases agree). The CDR3 protein: CASNRVGGGTEAFF. The DNA sequence reads TGTGCCAGCAACCGGGTGGGGGGAGGCACTGAAGCTTTCTTT.